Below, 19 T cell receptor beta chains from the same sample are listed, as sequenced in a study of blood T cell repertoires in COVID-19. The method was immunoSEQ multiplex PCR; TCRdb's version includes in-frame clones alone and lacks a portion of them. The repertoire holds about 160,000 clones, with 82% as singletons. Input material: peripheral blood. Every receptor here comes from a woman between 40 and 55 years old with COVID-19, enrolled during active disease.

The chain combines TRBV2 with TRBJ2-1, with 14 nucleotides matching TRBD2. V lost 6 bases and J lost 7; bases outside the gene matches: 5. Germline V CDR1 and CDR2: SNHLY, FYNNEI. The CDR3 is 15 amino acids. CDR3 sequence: CASSLGLAGANEQFF. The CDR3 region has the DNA TGTGCCAGCAGCCTGGGACTAGCGGGAGCTAATGAGCAGTTCTTC.

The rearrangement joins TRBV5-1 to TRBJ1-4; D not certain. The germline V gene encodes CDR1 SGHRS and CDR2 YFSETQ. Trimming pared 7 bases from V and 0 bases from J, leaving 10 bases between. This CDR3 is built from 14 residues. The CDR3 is CASGLGATNEKLFF. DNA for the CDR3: TGCGCCAGCGGTCTCGGGGCAACTAATGAAAAACTGTTTTTT.

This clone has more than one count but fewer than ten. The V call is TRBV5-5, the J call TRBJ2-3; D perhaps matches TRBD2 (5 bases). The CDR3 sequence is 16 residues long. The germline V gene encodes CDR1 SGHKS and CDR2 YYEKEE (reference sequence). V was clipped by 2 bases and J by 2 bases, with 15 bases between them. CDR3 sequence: CASSFQSLEFTDTQYF. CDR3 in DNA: TGTGCCAGCAGCTTTCAGTCACTAGAATTCACAGATACGCAGTATTTT.

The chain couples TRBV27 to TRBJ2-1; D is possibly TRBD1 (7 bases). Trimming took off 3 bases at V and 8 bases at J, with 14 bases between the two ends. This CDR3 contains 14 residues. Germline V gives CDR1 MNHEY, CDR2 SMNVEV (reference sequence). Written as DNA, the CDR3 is TGTGCCAGCAGTTTGGAGGGGGCGCAGGATGAGCAGTTCTTC. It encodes CASSLEGAQDEQFF.

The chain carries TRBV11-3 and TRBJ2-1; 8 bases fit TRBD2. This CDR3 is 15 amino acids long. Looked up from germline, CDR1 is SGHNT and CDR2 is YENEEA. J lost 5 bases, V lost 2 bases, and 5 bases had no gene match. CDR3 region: CASSLYSGGNNEQFF. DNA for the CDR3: TGTGCCAGCAGCTTATATTCGGGGGGGAACAATGAGCAGTTCTTC.

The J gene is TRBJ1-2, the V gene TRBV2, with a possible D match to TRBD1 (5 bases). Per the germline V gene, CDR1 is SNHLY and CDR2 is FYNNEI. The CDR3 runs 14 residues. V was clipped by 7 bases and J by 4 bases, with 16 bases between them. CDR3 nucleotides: TGTGCCAGCACTAATCTGGAGGGGCTCTATGGCTACACCTTC. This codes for CASTNLEGLYGYTF.

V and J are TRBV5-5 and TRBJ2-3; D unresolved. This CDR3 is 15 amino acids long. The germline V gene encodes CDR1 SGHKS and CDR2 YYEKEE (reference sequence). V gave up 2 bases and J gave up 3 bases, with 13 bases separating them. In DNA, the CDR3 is TGTGCCAGCAGCTTACCAAACTCCCGTACAGATACGCAGTATTTT. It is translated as CASSLPNSRTDTQYF. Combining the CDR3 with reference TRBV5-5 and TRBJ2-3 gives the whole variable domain DAGVTQSPTHLIKTRGQQVTLRCSPISGHKSVSWYQQVLGQGPQFIFQYYEKEERGRGNFPDRFSARQFPNYSSELNVNALLLGDSALYLCASSLPNSRTDTQYFGPGTRLTVL.

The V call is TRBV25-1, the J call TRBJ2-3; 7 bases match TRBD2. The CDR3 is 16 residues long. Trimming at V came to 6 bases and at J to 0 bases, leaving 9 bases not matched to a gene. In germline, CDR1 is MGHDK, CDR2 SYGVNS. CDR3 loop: CASSARGGRSTDTQYF. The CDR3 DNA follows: TGTGCCAGCAGCGCCCGGGGAGGGAGGAGCACAGATACGCAGTATTTT.

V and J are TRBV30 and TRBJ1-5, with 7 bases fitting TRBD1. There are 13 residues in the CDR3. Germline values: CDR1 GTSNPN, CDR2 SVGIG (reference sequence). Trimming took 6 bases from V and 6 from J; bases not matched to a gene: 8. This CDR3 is CACRPGGSQPQHF. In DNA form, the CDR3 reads TGTGCCTGCAGACCAGGGGGGAGTCAGCCCCAGCATTTT. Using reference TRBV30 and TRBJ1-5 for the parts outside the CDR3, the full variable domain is SQTIHQWPATLVQPVGSPLSLECTVEGTSNPNLYWYRQAAGRGLQLLFYSVGIGQISSEVPQNLSASRPQDRQFILSSKKLLLSDSGFYLCACRPGGSQPQHFGDGTRLSIL.

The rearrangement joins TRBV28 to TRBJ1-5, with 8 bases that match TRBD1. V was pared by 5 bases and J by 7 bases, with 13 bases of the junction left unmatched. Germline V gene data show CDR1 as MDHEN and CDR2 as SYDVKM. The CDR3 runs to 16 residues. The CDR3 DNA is TGTGCCAGCAGTCCAAAGGCAGGGGGCGCCGAACAGCCCCAGCATTTT. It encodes CASSPKAGGAEQPQHF.

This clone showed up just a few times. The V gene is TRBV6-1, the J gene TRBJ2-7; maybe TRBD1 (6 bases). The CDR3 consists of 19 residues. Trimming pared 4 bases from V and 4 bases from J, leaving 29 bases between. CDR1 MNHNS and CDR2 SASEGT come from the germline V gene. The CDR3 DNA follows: TGTGCCAGCAGTGCCCTCCAGGACAGTCAATTTATGGAGTTTTACGAGCAGTACTTC. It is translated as CASSALQDSQFMEFYEQYF.

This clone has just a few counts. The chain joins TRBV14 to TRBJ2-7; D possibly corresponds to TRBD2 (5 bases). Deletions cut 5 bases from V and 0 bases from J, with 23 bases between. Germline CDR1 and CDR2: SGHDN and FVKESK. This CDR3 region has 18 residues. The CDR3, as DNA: TGTGCCAGCAGCACCTCCGGCCCAATCCATCGGGGCTCCTACGAGCAGTACTTC. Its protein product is CASSTSGPIHRGSYEQYF.

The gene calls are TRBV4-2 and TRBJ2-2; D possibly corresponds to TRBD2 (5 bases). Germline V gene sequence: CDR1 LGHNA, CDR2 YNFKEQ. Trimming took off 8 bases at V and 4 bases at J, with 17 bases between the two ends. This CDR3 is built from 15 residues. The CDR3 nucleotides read TGTGCCAGCGGCCCTTTTAGCGCTTCCACCGGGGAGCTGTTTTTT. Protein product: CASGPFSASTGELFF.

The CDR3 nucleotides are TGTGCCAGCAGTTCCGGGACAGGGGTCGACATCTCCTACGAGCAGTACTTC. It yields the protein CASSSGTGVDISYEQYF. V is TRBV28 and J is TRBJ2-7; 10 bases map to TRBD1. This CDR3 spans 17 amino acids. Germline CDR1 is MDHEN and CDR2 is SYDVKM. The V gene end was trimmed by 4 bases and the J gene end by 0 bases; junction bases not matched to a gene: 9.

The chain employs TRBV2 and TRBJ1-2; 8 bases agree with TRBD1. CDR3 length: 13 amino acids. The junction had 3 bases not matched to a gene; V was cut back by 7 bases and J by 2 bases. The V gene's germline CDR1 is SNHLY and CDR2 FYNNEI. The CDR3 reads CASNRQGNYGYTF. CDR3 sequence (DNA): TGTGCCAGCAACCGACAGGGGAACTATGGCTACACCTTC.

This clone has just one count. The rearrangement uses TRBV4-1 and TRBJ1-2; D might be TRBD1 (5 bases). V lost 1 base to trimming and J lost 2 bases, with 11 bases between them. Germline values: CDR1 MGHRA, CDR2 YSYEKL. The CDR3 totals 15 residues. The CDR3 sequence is CASSQAPQANYGYTF. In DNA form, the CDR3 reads TGCGCCAGCAGCCAAGCCCCACAGGCAAACTATGGCTACACCTTC.

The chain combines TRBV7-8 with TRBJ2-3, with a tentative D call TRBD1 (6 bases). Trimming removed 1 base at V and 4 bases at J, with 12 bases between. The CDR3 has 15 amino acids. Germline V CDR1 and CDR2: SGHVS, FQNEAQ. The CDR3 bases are TGTGCCAGCAGCTTAGTTGGCAGGGGCGCAGATACGCAGTATTTT. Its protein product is CASSLVGRGADTQYF.

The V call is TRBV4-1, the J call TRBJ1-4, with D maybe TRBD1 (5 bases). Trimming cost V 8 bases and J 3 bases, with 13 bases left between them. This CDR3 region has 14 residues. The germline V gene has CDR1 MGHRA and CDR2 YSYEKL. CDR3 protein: CASAGGDPNEKLFF. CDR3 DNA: TGCGCCAGCGCAGGAGGGGACCCTAATGAAAAACTGTTTTTT.

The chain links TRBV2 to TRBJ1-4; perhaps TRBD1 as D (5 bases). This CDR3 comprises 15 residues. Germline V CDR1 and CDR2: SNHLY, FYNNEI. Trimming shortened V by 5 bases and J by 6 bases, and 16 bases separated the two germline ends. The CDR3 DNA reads TGTGCCAGCAGTACAAGCAGGGCCGGAGATGAAAAACTGTTTTTT. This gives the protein CASSTSRAGDEKLFF.